This T cell receptor (beta chain) was profiled in a study of blood T cell repertoires in COVID-19. In the original analysis: Estimation of nucleated cell counts relied on the amplification of reference gene primers. Clones were sequenced by immunoSEQ multiplex PCR, and TCRdb holds only the in-frame ones, with some missing. That table furnishes V, J and clone size, whereas the DNA furnished D and trimming. Here the sample spans approximately 300,000 clones, around 90% being singletons. Symptom resolution, clearance, or two negative PCRs marked the recovered donors of Cohort 3. In germline, CDR1 is MNHEY, CDR2 SVGAGI. The CDR3 is made up of 13 amino acids. Trimming left V 6 bases short and J 2 bases short, with 9 bases between.

The chain joins TRBV6-5 to TRBJ2-3, with D hard to call. The TCR sequence derives from a man in his sixties who had recovered from COVID-19. Sample: PBMCs or T cells enriched from blood (not recorded which). Here the CDR3 DNA reads TGTGCCAGCAGCCAGGTGATCACAGATACGCAGTATTTT. It translates to CASSQVITDTQYF.